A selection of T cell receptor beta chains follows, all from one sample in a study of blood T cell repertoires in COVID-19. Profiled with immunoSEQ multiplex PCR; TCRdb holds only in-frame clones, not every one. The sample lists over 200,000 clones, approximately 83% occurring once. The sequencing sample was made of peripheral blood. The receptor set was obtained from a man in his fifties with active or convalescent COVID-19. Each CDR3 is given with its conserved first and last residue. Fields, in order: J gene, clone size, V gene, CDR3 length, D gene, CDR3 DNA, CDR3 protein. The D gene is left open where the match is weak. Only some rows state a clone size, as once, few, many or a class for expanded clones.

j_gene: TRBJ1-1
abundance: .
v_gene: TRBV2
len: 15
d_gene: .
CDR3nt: TGTGCCAGCAATCCCGGGGAGGCCGGGAGGGTTGGAGCTTTCTTT
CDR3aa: CASNPGEAGRVGAFF

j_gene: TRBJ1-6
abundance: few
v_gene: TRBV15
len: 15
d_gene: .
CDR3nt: TGTGCCACCAGCAGAGAGGCAGGGGCGATTTCACCCCTCCACTTT
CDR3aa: CATSREAGAISPLHF

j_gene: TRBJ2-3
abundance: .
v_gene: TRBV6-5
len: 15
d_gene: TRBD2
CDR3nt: TGTGCCAGCATGGTTGTAAGCGGGGGCACAGATACGCAGTATTTT
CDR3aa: CASMVVSGGTDTQYF

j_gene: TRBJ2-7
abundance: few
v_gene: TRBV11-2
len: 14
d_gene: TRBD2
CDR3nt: TGTGCCAGCAGCTCTGGACTAGCGGGAAGCGAGCAGTACTTC
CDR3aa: CASSSGLAGSEQYF

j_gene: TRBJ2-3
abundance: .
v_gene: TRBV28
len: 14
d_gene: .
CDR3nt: TGTGCCAGCAGTTCGGGGGTTAGCACAGATACGCAGTATTTT
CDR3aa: CASSSGVSTDTQYF

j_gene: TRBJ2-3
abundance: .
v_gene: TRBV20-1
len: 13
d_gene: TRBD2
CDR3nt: TGCAGTGCTAGTGGCGGGGGGCCAGATACGCAGTATTTT
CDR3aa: CSASGGGPDTQYF

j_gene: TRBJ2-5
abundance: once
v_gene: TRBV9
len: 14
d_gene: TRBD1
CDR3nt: TGTGCCAGCAGCGTAGGACAGGGCAAAGAGACCCAGTACTTC
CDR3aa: CASSVGQGKETQYF

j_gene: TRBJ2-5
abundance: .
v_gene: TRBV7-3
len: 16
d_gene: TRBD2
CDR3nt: TGTGCCAGCAGCCTAAATGGACTAGCGGGGAGAGAGACCCAGTACTTC
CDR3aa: CASSLNGLAGRETQYF

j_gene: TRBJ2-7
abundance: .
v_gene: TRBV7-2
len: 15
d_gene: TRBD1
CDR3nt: TGTGCCAGCAGCGCCGCCGGGACAGGGTTGTACGAGCAGTACTTC
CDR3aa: CASSAAGTGLYEQYF

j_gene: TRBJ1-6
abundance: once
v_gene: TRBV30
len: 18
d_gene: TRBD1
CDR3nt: TGTGCCTGGAGTGAACCAGGGGGCGCAGGTTCCTATAATTCACCCCTCCACTTT
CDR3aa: CAWSEPGGAGSYNSPLHF

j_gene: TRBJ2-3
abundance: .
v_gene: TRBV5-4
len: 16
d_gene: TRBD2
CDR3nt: TGTGCCAGCAGCACACACAGGACTAGATCCACAGATACGCAGTATTTT
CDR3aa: CASSTHRTRSTDTQYF

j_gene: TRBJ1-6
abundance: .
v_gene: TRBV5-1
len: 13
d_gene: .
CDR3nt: TGCGCCAGCAGCTTGGACGGGGTGTCACCCCTCCACTTT
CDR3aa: CASSLDGVSPLHF

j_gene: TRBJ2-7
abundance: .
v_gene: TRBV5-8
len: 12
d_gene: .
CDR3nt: TGTGCCAGCAGCTTCAGGGATCTCGAGCAGTACTTC
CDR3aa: CASSFRDLEQYF

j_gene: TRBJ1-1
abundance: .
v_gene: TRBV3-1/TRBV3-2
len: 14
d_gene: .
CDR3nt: TGTGCCAGCAGCCAAGATGTCCGCGGCACTGAAGCTTTCTTT
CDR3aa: CASSQDVRGTEAFF

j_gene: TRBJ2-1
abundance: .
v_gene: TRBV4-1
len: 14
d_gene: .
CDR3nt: TGCGCCAGCAGCCACCCATCAGGATATATGGAGCAGTTCTTC
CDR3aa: CASSHPSGYMEQFF

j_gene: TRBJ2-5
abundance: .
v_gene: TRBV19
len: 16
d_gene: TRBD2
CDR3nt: TGTGCCAGTAGTATAGATTTGGCGGGGGGGCAGGAGACCCAGTACTTC
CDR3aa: CASSIDLAGGQETQYF

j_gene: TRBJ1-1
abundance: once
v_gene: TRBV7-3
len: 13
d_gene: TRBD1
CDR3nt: TGTGCCAGCAGCCGGACAGGGGACACTGAAGCTTTCTTT
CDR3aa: CASSRTGDTEAFF

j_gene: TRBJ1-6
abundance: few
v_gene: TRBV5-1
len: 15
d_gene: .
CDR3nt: TGCGCCAGCAGCTTGTTGGAGGCCGGGAATTCACCCCTCCACTTT
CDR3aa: CASSLLEAGNSPLHF

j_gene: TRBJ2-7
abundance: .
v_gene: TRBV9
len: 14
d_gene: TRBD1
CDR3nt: TGTGCCAGCAGCGTAACTGGACAGGGTCGGGAGCAGTACTTC
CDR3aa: CASSVTGQGREQYF

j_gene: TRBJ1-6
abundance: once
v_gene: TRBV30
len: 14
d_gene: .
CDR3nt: TGTGCCTGGAGTGTATCCGGGGGAAATTCACCCCTCCACTTT
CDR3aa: CAWSVSGGNSPLHF

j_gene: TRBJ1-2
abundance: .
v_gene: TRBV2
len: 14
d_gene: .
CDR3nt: TGTGCCAGCAGTGAAGCGGTGGCAGGGGACGGCTACACCTTC
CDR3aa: CASSEAVAGDGYTF

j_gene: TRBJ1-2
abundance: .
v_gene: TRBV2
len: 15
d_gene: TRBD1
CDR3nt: TGTGCCAGCAGTTTTCCGGGACAGGGGAACTATGGCTACACCTTC
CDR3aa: CASSFPGQGNYGYTF

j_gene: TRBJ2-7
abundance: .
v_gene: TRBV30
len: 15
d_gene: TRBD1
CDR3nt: TGTGCCTGGAGTGTACAAGGGACAGGGTTCGGCGAGCAGTACTTC
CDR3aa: CAWSVQGTGFGEQYF

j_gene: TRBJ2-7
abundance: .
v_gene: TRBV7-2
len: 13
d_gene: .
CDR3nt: TGTGCCAGCAGCCTTAACAGGGGAGGCGAGCAGTACTTC
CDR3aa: CASSLNRGGEQYF

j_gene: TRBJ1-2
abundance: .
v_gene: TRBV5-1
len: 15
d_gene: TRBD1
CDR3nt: TGCGCCAGCAGCCCCCCGGGACAGGGCAACTATGGCTACACCTTC
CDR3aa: CASSPPGQGNYGYTF